This is a list of T cell receptor beta chains from one sample in a study of blood T cell repertoires in COVID-19. Sequenced by immunoSEQ multiplex PCR; TCRdb stores in-frame clones only, minus some. The table has around 270,000 clones, about 87% seen once. Sequencing used peripheral blood. Source of these receptors: a woman aged 55-69 years with COVID-19, enrolled during active disease. The CDR3 runs from the conserved cysteine through the conserved F or W. D genes are given only for firm matches. Part of the rows lack a size; the others show once, few, many or a class for expanded clones.

clone size	V gene	J gene	D gene	CDR3 protein	CDR3 DNA
.	TRBV30	TRBJ2-6	.	CAWSGWRQSGANVLTF	TGTGCCTGGAGTGGGTGGAGACAGTCTGGGGCCAACGTCCTGACTTTC
.	TRBV2	TRBJ2-5	TRBD2	CASSERTSGRGGETQYF	TGTGCCAGCAGTGAACGGACTAGCGGGAGAGGTGGAGAGACCCAGTACTTC
once	TRBV24-1	TRBJ2-1	TRBD2	CATSDPRLAGFYNEQFF	TGTGCCACCAGTGACCCACGACTAGCGGGATTTTACAATGAGCAGTTCTTC
once	TRBV28	TRBJ1-1	TRBD1	CASSLGGQGNTEAFF	TGTGCCAGCAGTTTAGGCGGACAGGGGAACACTGAAGCTTTCTTT
.	TRBV5-6	TRBJ2-1	TRBD2	CASSWKGTSGGNEQFF	TGTGCCAGCAGCTGGAAAGGAACTAGCGGGGGCAATGAGCAGTTCTTC
.	TRBV30	TRBJ1-2	.	CAWSVPGAYGYTF	TGTGCCTGGAGTGTACCAGGGGCCTATGGCTACACCTTC
once	TRBV27	TRBJ2-7	.	CASTADSSGTKQYF	TGTGCCAGCACCGCCGACAGTTCTGGTACGAAGCAGTACTTC
.	TRBV5-5	TRBJ2-3	TRBD2	CASSLGLAATDTQYF	TGTGCCAGCAGCCTGGGACTAGCGGCCACAGATACGCAGTATTTT
.	TRBV9	TRBJ2-3	.	CASSVVTGSTDTQYF	TGTGCCAGCAGCGTAGTAACGGGGAGCACAGATACGCAGTATTTT
.	TRBV11-2	TRBJ2-1	TRBD2	CASSISGHAYNEQFF	TGTGCCAGCAGCATTAGCGGGCACGCCTACAATGAGCAGTTCTTC
.	TRBV15	TRBJ1-3	.	CATSRSVVSGNTIYF	TGTGCCACCAGCCGGTCCGTGGTCTCTGGAAACACCATATATTTT
once	TRBV7-2	TRBJ2-7	TRBD2	CASRLAGLAPSEQYF	TGTGCCAGCAGGCTTGCTGGACTAGCCCCCAGCGAGCAGTACTTC
.	TRBV5-1	TRBJ2-1	TRBD1	CASSSGTGTYNEQFF	TGCGCCAGCAGCTCCGGGACAGGGACCTACAATGAGCAGTTCTTC
.	TRBV29-1	TRBJ2-5	.	CSVKATGIQETQYF	TGCAGCGTGAAGGCTACAGGCATCCAAGAGACCCAGTACTTC
.	TRBV6-6	TRBJ2-2	.	CASSFTSNTGELFF	TGTGCCAGCAGTTTTACATCGAACACCGGGGAGCTGTTTTTT
few	TRBV5-1	TRBJ2-2	.	CASSLQGRAGELFF	TGCGCCAGCAGCTTGCAGGGGCGGGCCGGGGAGCTGTTTTTT
few	TRBV29-1	TRBJ1-2	TRBD1	CSVQGLEGYTF	TGCAGCGTACAGGGGTTAGAGGGCTACACCTTC
.	TRBV4-2	TRBJ1-5	.	CASSQAGQGWSNQPQHF	TGTGCCAGCAGCCAAGCAGGGCAGGGATGGAGCAATCAGCCCCAGCATTTT
few	TRBV7-9	TRBJ1-2	TRBD1	CASSVHSGGGYTF	TGTGCCAGCAGCGTTCACTCAGGGGGTGGCTACACCTTC
.	TRBV9	TRBJ1-4	TRBD1	CASSTWTGAGEKLFF	TGTGCCAGCAGCACCTGGACAGGGGCTGGTGAAAAACTGTTTTTT
.	TRBV12-3/TRBV12-4	TRBJ1-1	TRBD1	CASSTGGVTEAFF	TGTGCCAGCAGTACAGGGGGCGTCACTGAAGCTTTCTTT
.	TRBV28	TRBJ1-4	TRBD1	CASRETGRLEKLFF	TGTGCCAGCAGGGAGACAGGGAGGTTGGAAAAACTGTTTTTT
.	TRBV27	TRBJ2-2	TRBD2	CASSLPLAGGIGELFF	TGTGCCAGCAGTTTACCCCTAGCGGGAGGGATCGGGGAGCTGTTTTTT
.	TRBV4-2	TRBJ2-2	.	CASSQVPSLAGELFF	TGTGCCAGCAGCCAAGTACCTAGTCTGGCCGGGGAGCTGTTTTTT
.	TRBV5-1	TRBJ2-7	TRBD1	CASKPGQGAHEQYF	TGCGCCAGCAAACCGGGACAGGGGGCCCACGAGCAGTACTTC
few	TRBV15	TRBJ2-1	TRBD1	CATREYGPQGNEQFF	TGTGCCACCAGAGAGTATGGCCCACAGGGGAATGAGCAGTTCTTC
.	TRBV27	TRBJ2-7	TRBD2	CASTRSGRAAYEQYF	TGTGCCAGCACCCGAAGCGGGAGAGCCGCCTACGAGCAGTACTTC
once	TRBV6-5	TRBJ1-3	.	CASRAGSGNTIYF	TGTGCCAGCAGGGCAGGGTCTGGAAACACCATATATTTT
.	TRBV3-1/TRBV3-2	TRBJ2-7	TRBD1	CASSQQGAYEQYF	TGTGCCAGCAGCCAACAGGGGGCGTACGAGCAGTACTTC
.	TRBV5-5	TRBJ1-1	TRBD1	CASSPDRAFGNTEAFF	TGTGCCAGCAGCCCCGACAGGGCTTTTGGGAACACTGAAGCTTTCTTT
.	TRBV29-1	TRBJ2-5	.	CSGRGSYQETQYF	TGCAGCGGCAGGGGTTCTTACCAAGAGACCCAGTACTTC
.	TRBV7-9	TRBJ2-7	TRBD2	CASSPTGTSLDEQYF	TGTGCCAGCAGCCCCACCGGGACTAGTCTCGACGAGCAGTACTTC
.	TRBV5-1	TRBJ1-6	.	CASSPATGGNSPLHF	TGCGCCAGCAGCCCGGCCACAGGTGGGAATTCACCCCTCCACTTT
.	TRBV5-6	TRBJ1-1	.	CASSLDRLTEAFF	TGTGCCAGCTCCTTAGACAGGCTAACTGAAGCTTTCTTT
.	TRBV19	TRBJ1-5	.	CASSIYAVNGNQPQHF	TGTGCCAGTAGTATCTATGCGGTGAATGGCAATCAGCCCCAGCATTTT
once	TRBV5-8	TRBJ1-6	.	CASSYTGSSYNSPLHF	TGTGCCAGCAGCTATACAGGGAGCTCCTATAATTCACCCCTCCACTTT
.	TRBV12-5	TRBJ1-1	.	CASGNTGFSTEAFF	TGTGCTAGTGGTAATACAGGGTTCTCTACTGAAGCTTTCTTT
.	TRBV19	TRBJ2-3	.	CASSTPRAGYADTQYF	TGTGCCAGTAGTACCCCCCGGGCGGGATATGCGGATACGCAGTATTTT
once	TRBV24-1	TRBJ1-2	TRBD1	CATSARGQGVGYTF	TGTGCCACCAGTGCCAGGGGACAGGGCGTGGGCTACACCTTC
.	TRBV20-1	TRBJ1-5	.	CSASGFGRGNQPQHF	TGCAGTGCTAGTGGGTTCGGCAGGGGCAATCAGCCCCAGCATTTT
.	TRBV28	TRBJ2-7	TRBD1	CASRYRDRDSSYEQYF	TGTGCCAGCAGGTACCGGGACAGGGACTCCTCCTACGAGCAGTACTTC
.	TRBV4-2	TRBJ2-7	.	CASSQGVPILAFTYEQYF	TGTGCCAGCAGCCAAGGGGTCCCAATTCTAGCATTTACTTACGAGCAGTACTTC
.	TRBV7-8	TRBJ1-1	.	CASSLAQGWTEAFF	TGTGCCAGCAGCTTAGCGCAGGGGTGGACTGAAGCTTTCTTT
.	TRBV3-1/TRBV3-2	TRBJ1-4	TRBD1	CASSQDHGTVANEKLFF	TGTGCCAGCAGCCAAGATCATGGGACAGTCGCTAATGAAAAACTGTTTTTT
.	TRBV18	TRBJ2-7	TRBD2	CVSSPEREGAYEQYF	TGTGTCAGCTCACCGGAGCGGGAGGGGGCCTACGAGCAGTACTTC
.	TRBV2	TRBJ2-7	TRBD2	CASTSAGLAQNF	TGTGCCAGCACCTCAGCGGGACTAGCGCAGAACTTC
.	TRBV2	TRBJ1-5	.	CASKQGPNQPQHF	TGTGCCAGCAAGCAGGGCCCCAATCAGCCCCAGCATTTT
.	TRBV12-3/TRBV12-4	TRBJ2-1	TRBD1	CAILGDRETEQFF	TGTGCCATCCTGGGGGACAGGGAAACCGAGCAGTTCTTC
.	TRBV6-6	TRBJ2-3	TRBD2	CASSIGLAGSTDTQYF	TGTGCCAGCAGTATCGGGCTAGCGGGTAGCACAGATACGCAGTATTTT
.	TRBV19	TRBJ1-5	TRBD1	CASSISAGGIYSNQPQHF	TGTGCCAGTAGTATCTCGGCAGGGGGGATTTATAGCAATCAGCCCCAGCATTTT
.	TRBV11-3	TRBJ1-4	TRBD1	CASSLWGQGAPRSANEKLFF	TGTGCCAGCAGCCTGTGGGGACAGGGGGCGCCTCGGTCCGCTAATGAAAAACTGTTTTTT
.	TRBV12-5	TRBJ2-3	TRBD2	CASGTSGTRTDTQYF	TGTGCTAGTGGAACTAGCGGGACCCGCACAGATACGCAGTATTTT
.	TRBV4-1	TRBJ2-7	.	CASSQGVRGQEQYF	TGCGCCAGCAGCCAAGGGGTGCGGGGACAGGAGCAGTACTTC
.	TRBV5-1	TRBJ1-2	.	CASSPTRIRGGGYTF	TGCGCCAGCAGCCCAACCAGGATACGGGGTGGGGGCTACACCTTC